A single sample is the source of the 11 T cell receptor beta chains below, sequenced in a study of cytotoxic CD8 clonotypes in ibrutinib-treated CLL. TCRdb's copy holds only in-frame clones and misses some; the assay was immunoSEQ multiplex PCR. Of approximately 350,000 clones listed, roughly 67% are singletons. The sequencing used PBMCs, collected after 36 months of ibrutinib treatment. These TCRs come from a human donor with chronic lymphocytic leukemia.

This rearrangement joins TRBV14 to TRBJ2-1; D might be TRBD1 (6 bases). Germline V gene sequence: CDR1 SGHDN, CDR2 FVKESK. With 3 bases removed from V and 1 base from J, the gap between germline ends came to 16 bases. The CDR3 length is 17 residues. CDR3 sequence: CASSHKDSHNSYNEQFF. As DNA, the CDR3 is TGTGCCAGCAGCCACAAGGACAGCCATAATTCCTACAATGAGCAGTTCTTC.

This chain connects TRBV4-1 to TRBJ2-7; D may match TRBD1 or TRBD2 (7 bases each). The CDR3 contains 14 residues. Germline CDR1 and CDR2: MGHRA and YSYEKL. V was clipped by 4 bases and J by 6 bases, with 16 bases between them. The CDR3 loop reads CASSPGAGGGEQYF. CDR3 DNA sequence: TGCGCCAGCAGCCCGGGAGCAGGGGGGGGCGAGCAGTACTTC.

This rearrangement joins TRBV10-3 to TRBJ1-1; D not resolved. V lost 0 bases and J 6 bases, leaving 8 bases between the germline ends. Germline V lookup: CDR1 ENHRY, CDR2 SYGVKD. There are 13 residues in the CDR3. This chain's CDR3 is CAISESGVAEAFF. CDR3 in DNA: TGTGCCATCAGTGAGTCGGGCGTCGCTGAAGCTTTCTTT.

The chain recombines TRBV21-1 with TRBJ2-5; TRBD2 is the table's D call and was not checked against the DNA. The J call is uncertain, as TRBJ2-7 better fits the DNA end. TRBV21-1 is described as a pseudogene. CDR3 size: 19 residues. The CDR3 region has the DNA TGTGCCAGCAGCAAAGTGGGGTACGGACTAGCGGGGGGCAGATACGAGCAGTACTTC. It encodes CASSKVGYGLAGGRYEQYF.

In DNA form, the CDR3 reads TGTGCCAGTAGTAGCCCGGGACTAGCGGGAGTCAATGAGCAGTTCTTC. Its protein product is CASSSPGLAGVNEQFF. The rearrangement joins TRBV19 to TRBJ2-1; TRBD2 agrees at 14 bases. The CDR3 length is 16 residues. Germline values: CDR1 LNHDA, CDR2 SQIVND (reference sequence). With 4 bases clipped from V and 6 bases from J, the junction kept 5 bases outside the gene matches.

The table lists this clone with a few counts. V gene TRBV18 combines with J gene TRBJ1-1; TRBD1 is a possible D gene (5 bases). Trimming left V 4 bases short and J 1 base short, with 7 bases between. The CDR3 runs 13 residues. Germline V CDR1 and CDR2: KGHSH, LQKENI. CDR3 coding DNA: TGTGCCAGCTCACGCGACAGGAACACTGAAGCTTTCTTT. Its protein is CASSRDRNTEAFF.

This clone was picked up a small number of times. The chain links TRBV19 to TRBJ2-2; D ambiguous. The CDR3 spans 15 residues. Germline CDR1 reads LNHDA; CDR2 reads SQIVND (reference sequence). Trimming removed 3 bases from V and 0 bases from J, with 8 bases in between. CDR3 loop: CASSMQPANTGELFF. The CDR3 DNA is TGTGCCAGTAGTATGCAGCCCGCGAACACCGGGGAGCTGTTTTTT.

The chain couples TRBV6-5 to TRBJ1-6; TRBD1 aligns across 11 bases. The germline CDR1 and CDR2 sequences are MNHEY and SVGAGI. CDR3 length equals 15 residues. V shed 4 bases and J 6 bases; nucleotides not matched to a gene: 2. The chain's CDR3 is CASSWTGGSNSPLHF. The CDR3 bases are TGTGCCAGCAGTTGGACAGGGGGCTCTAATTCACCCCTCCACTTT.

This rearrangement joins TRBV19 to TRBJ1-1; 8 nucleotides line up with TRBD1. CDR1 is LNHDA, CDR2 SQIVND, per germline (reference sequence). Losses at the gene ends were 5 bases for V and 10 bases for J; bases not matched to a gene: 6. The CDR3 length is 12 residues. CDR3: CASSLKGQAAFF. CDR3 sequence (DNA): TGTGCCAGTAGTCTGAAGGGACAGGCAGCTTTCTTT.

This clone was recorded a few times. V is TRBV18 and J is TRBJ2-5; no reliable D call. V dropped 5 bases and J dropped 0 bases, with 7 bases sitting between them. Per the germline V gene, CDR1 is KGHSH and CDR2 is LQKENI. The length of the CDR3 is 13 residues. CDR3 DNA sequence: TGTGCCAGCTCATCGCAGTACCAAGAGACCCAGTACTTC. This gives the protein CASSSQYQETQYF.

The V gene is TRBV7-2, the J gene TRBJ2-2; 14 nucleotides agree with TRBD2. From germline, CDR1 is SGHTA and CDR2 FQGNSA. V trimming: 5 bases; J trimming: 6 bases; junction bases outside the gene matches: 11. This CDR3 region has 18 residues. This CDR3 reads CASSLGLAGVYSSGELFF. The DNA for the CDR3 is TGTGCCAGCAGCCTGGGACTAGCGGGAGTGTATTCGTCCGGGGAGCTGTTTTTT.